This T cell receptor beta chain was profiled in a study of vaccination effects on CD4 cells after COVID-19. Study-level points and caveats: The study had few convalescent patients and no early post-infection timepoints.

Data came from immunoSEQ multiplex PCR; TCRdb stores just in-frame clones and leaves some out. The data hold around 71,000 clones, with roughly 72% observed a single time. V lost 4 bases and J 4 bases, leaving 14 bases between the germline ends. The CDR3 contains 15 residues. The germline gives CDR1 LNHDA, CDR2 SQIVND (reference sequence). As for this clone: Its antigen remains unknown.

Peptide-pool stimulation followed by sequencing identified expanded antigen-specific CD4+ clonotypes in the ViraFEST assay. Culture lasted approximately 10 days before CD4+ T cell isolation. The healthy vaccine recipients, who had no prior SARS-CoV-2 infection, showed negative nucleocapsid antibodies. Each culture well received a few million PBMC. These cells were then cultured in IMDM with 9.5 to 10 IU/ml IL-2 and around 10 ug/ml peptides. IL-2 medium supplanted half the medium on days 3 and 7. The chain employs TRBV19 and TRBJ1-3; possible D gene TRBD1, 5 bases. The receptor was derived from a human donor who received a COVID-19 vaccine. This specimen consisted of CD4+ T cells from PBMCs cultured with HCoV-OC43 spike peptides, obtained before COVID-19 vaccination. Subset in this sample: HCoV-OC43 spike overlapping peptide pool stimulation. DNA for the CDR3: TGTGCCAGTAGTACAAACAGGCCGTCCGGAAACACCATATATTTT. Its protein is CASSTNRPSGNTIYF.